A selection of T cell receptor beta chains follows, all from one sample in a study of blood T cell repertoires in COVID-19. The method was immunoSEQ multiplex PCR; TCRdb's version includes in-frame clones alone and lacks a portion of them. This table holds approximately 200,000 clones, about 87% found once. Material for sequencing was PBMCs or T cells enriched from blood (not recorded which). Receptors originate from a man aged 25 to 40 who had recovered from COVID-19. Both conserved end residues are part of each CDR3. Each record gives: J gene, V gene, D gene, CDR3 DNA, CDR3 protein. D genes are given only for firm matches.

J: TRBJ1-2
V: TRBV27
D: NA
DNA: TGTGCCAGCAGTCCAAGTTTAGTCTTAGTAAAAGAGGCGGGAGGCTACACCTTC
CDR3: CASSPSLVLVKEAGGYTF

J: TRBJ1-2
V: TRBV7-8
D: TRBD1
DNA: TGTGCCAGCAGCTTAGTACAGGGGGCGAACTATGGCTACACCTTC
CDR3: CASSLVQGANYGYTF

J: TRBJ2-2
V: TRBV11-2
D: TRBD2
DNA: TGTGCCAGCAGCCCTCGACTAGCGGAGAACACCGGGGAGCTGTTTTTT
CDR3: CASSPRLAENTGELFF

J: TRBJ1-1
V: TRBV19
D: TRBD1
DNA: TGTGCCAGCGCGGACAGGCCAAACACTGAAGCTTTCTTT
CDR3: CASADRPNTEAFF

J: TRBJ2-1
V: TRBV4-3
D: TRBD1
DNA: TGCGCCAGCAGCCAGAGGACAGGGGGCATGAGGAATGAGCAGTTCTTC
CDR3: CASSQRTGGMRNEQFF

J: TRBJ2-6
V: TRBV19
D: NA
DNA: TGTGCCAGTAGTATTAGTGGGGCCAACGTCCTGACTTTC
CDR3: CASSISGANVLTF

J: TRBJ1-3
V: TRBV5-1
D: NA
DNA: TGCGCCAGCAGCCCACAGGGAGCGGCCCCCAGTTTAATGTACACCATATATTTT
CDR3: CASSPQGAAPSLMYTIYF

J: TRBJ1-5
V: TRBV27
D: NA
DNA: TGTGCCAGCAGTTTATTGAGAAGTGGGCAGGTCGTTCCCAATCAGCCCCAGCATTTT
CDR3: CASSLLRSGQVVPNQPQHF

J: TRBJ2-2
V: TRBV11-2
D: TRBD2
DNA: TGTGCCACCGTAGCGGGGGAGACCGGGGAGCTGTTTTTT
CDR3: CATVAGETGELFF

J: TRBJ1-2
V: TRBV4-1
D: NA
DNA: TGCGCCAGCAGCCAAGTGGGGGTAAATCAGGAGGGGAGCTATGGCTACACCTTC
CDR3: CASSQVGVNQEGSYGYTF

J: TRBJ1-6
V: TRBV18
D: NA
DNA: TGTGCCAGCTCACCAGGGTCAGGGGTTAATTCACCCCTCCACTTT
CDR3: CASSPGSGVNSPLHF

J: TRBJ1-1
V: TRBV21-1
D: NA
DNA: TGTGCCAGCAGCCACGGGACAGGGGGTGAAAATTTGGAAGCTTTCTTT
CDR3: CASSHGTGGENLEAFF

J: TRBJ1-5
V: TRBV19
D: TRBD1
DNA: TGTGCCAGTAGCCCTCATCCCGGGACAGTGATCTCATTGCCCCAGCATTTT
CDR3: CASSPHPGTVISLPQHF

J: TRBJ1-1
V: TRBV18
D: TRBD1
DNA: TGTGCCAGCTCACCACAGAGGACAGGGATCACTGAAGCTTTCTTT
CDR3: CASSPQRTGITEAFF

J: TRBJ2-3
V: TRBV25-1
D: TRBD2
DNA: TGTGCCAGCAGTGCCGGGACTAGCGGGGAGATCACAGATACGCAGTATTTT
CDR3: CASSAGTSGEITDTQYF

J: TRBJ2-7
V: TRBV7-2
D: TRBD1
DNA: TGTGCCAGCAGCGCTGACAGGGCCGAGCAGTACTTC
CDR3: CASSADRAEQYF